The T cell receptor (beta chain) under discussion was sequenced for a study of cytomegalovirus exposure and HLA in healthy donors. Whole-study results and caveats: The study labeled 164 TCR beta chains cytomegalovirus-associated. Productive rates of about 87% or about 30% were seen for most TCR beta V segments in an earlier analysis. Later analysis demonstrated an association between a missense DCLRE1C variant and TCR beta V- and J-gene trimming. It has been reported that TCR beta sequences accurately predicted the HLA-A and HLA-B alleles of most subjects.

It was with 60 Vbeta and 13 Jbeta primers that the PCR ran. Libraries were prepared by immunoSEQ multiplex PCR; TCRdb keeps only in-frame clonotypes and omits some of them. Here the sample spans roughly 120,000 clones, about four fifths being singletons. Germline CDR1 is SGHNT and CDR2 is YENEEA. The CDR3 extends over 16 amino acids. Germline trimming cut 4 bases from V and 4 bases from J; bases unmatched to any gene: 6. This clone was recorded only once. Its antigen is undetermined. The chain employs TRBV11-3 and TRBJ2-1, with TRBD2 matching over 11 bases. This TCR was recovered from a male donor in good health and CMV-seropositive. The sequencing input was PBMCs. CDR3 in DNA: TGTGCCAGCAGCTCAATAGCGGGAGGGACTTACAATGAGCAGTTCTTC. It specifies CASSSIAGGTYNEQFF.